These T cell receptor beta chains were read from a single sample in a study of blood T cell repertoires in COVID-19. The protocol was immunoSEQ multiplex PCR, while the TCRdb copy is restricted to in-frame clones and leaves out a portion. The data hold around 400,000 clones, with 75% to 90% observed a single time. The sample comprised PBMCs or T cells enriched from blood (not recorded which). The receptors stem from a woman between 45 and 60 years old who had recovered from COVID-19. The CDR3 runs from the conserved cysteine through the conserved F or W. A D gene is named only where the DNA matches it firmly. The size field is filled for only some rows; it gives once, few, many or a size class.

V gene: TRBV3-1/TRBV3-2
J gene: TRBJ2-1
clone size: -
D gene: -
CDR3 length: 14
CDR3 DNA: TGTGCCAGCAGCCAACTCGGGACATCCAATGAGCAGTTCTTC
CDR3 protein: CASSQLGTSNEQFF

V gene: TRBV7-9
J gene: TRBJ1-5
clone size: few
D gene: TRBD1
CDR3 length: 16
CDR3 DNA: TGTGCCAGCAGCCAACAGGGGGGGGGCAGCAATCAGCCCCAGCATTTT
CDR3 protein: CASSQQGGGSNQPQHF

V gene: TRBV5-1
J gene: TRBJ1-3
clone size: -
D gene: -
CDR3 length: 16
CDR3 DNA: TGCGCCAGCAGCTTGGCCGGAGGGTACGCTGGAAACACCATATATTTT
CDR3 protein: CASSLAGGYAGNTIYF

V gene: TRBV5-1
J gene: TRBJ2-1
clone size: -
D gene: -
CDR3 length: 17
CDR3 DNA: TGCGCCAGCAGCTTGTTCACTTCTGCGGCCTCCTACAATGAGCAGTTCTTC
CDR3 protein: CASSLFTSAASYNEQFF

V gene: TRBV5-4
J gene: TRBJ2-1
clone size: -
D gene: -
CDR3 length: 16
CDR3 DNA: TGTGCCAGCAGCTTGCAGGGGCCCCGCTCCTACAATGAGCAGTTCTTC
CDR3 protein: CASSLQGPRSYNEQFF

V gene: TRBV29-1
J gene: TRBJ1-2
clone size: -
D gene: TRBD1
CDR3 length: 15
CDR3 DNA: TGCAGCGTTGATGCAGGACAGGGGGCCTCGTATGGCTACACCTTC
CDR3 protein: CSVDAGQGASYGYTF

V gene: TRBV30
J gene: TRBJ2-1
clone size: once
D gene: TRBD2
CDR3 length: 13
CDR3 DNA: TGTGCCTCCGCTAGCGGGGGGGTATATGAGCAGTTCTTC
CDR3 protein: CASASGGVYEQFF

V gene: TRBV5-8
J gene: TRBJ1-2
clone size: -
D gene: TRBD1
CDR3 length: 14
CDR3 DNA: TGTGCCAGCAGCGCAACCCAGGGGGCCTATGGCTACACCTTC
CDR3 protein: CASSATQGAYGYTF

V gene: TRBV3-1/TRBV3-2
J gene: TRBJ2-2
clone size: few
D gene: -
CDR3 length: 15
CDR3 DNA: TGTGCCAGCAGCCACGAGGGGGTGGACACCGGGGAGCTGTTTTTT
CDR3 protein: CASSHEGVDTGELFF

V gene: TRBV3-1/TRBV3-2
J gene: TRBJ1-4
clone size: -
D gene: -
CDR3 length: 16
CDR3 DNA: TGTGCCAGCAGCCAAGGGCGGCGGGCAACTAATGAAAAACTGTTTTTT
CDR3 protein: CASSQGRRATNEKLFF

V gene: TRBV7-9
J gene: TRBJ2-5
clone size: -
D gene: -
CDR3 length: 16
CDR3 DNA: TGTGCCAGCAGCCGGAGCGGACAGGGAGGGTTAGAGACCCAGTACTTC
CDR3 protein: CASSRSGQGGLETQYF

V gene: TRBV19
J gene: TRBJ2-7
clone size: -
D gene: -
CDR3 length: 14
CDR3 DNA: TGTGCCAGTAGCGTTAAGGAGGGTGCCTACGAGCAGTACTTC
CDR3 protein: CASSVKEGAYEQYF

V gene: TRBV6-5
J gene: TRBJ2-2
clone size: -
D gene: -
CDR3 length: 15
CDR3 DNA: TGTGCCAGCAGTTACTCGGCAGGGAGGACCGGGGAGCTGTTTTTT
CDR3 protein: CASSYSAGRTGELFF

V gene: TRBV5-8
J gene: TRBJ1-5
clone size: -
D gene: -
CDR3 length: 15
CDR3 DNA: TGTGCCAGCAGCTTGGAGGGGTGGGGGGATCAGCCCCAGCATTTT
CDR3 protein: CASSLEGWGDQPQHF

V gene: TRBV29-1
J gene: TRBJ1-2
clone size: -
D gene: TRBD1
CDR3 length: 15
CDR3 DNA: TGCAGCGTTGGGGAGACAGGGGGTCCTAACTATGGCTACACCTTC
CDR3 protein: CSVGETGGPNYGYTF

V gene: TRBV30
J gene: TRBJ2-1
clone size: -
D gene: -
CDR3 length: 11
CDR3 DNA: TGTGCCTGGAGTAGGGAGAATGAGCAGTTCTTC
CDR3 protein: CAWSRENEQFF

V gene: TRBV21-1
J gene: TRBJ2-5
clone size: -
D gene: -
CDR3 length: 15
CDR3 DNA: TGTGCCAGCAGCAAAGCGGGTTGGAGGAGGGAGACCCAGTACTTC
CDR3 protein: CASSKAGWRRETQYF

V gene: TRBV25-1
J gene: TRBJ1-2
clone size: -
D gene: -
CDR3 length: 14
CDR3 DNA: TGTGCCAGCAGTGAAAACAGGGACACGGCGAGCTACACCTTC
CDR3 protein: CASSENRDTASYTF

V gene: TRBV2
J gene: TRBJ1-1
clone size: -
D gene: -
CDR3 length: 13
CDR3 DNA: TGTGCCAGCAGTGGACAGCGAATCACTGAAGCTTTCTTT
CDR3 protein: CASSGQRITEAFF

V gene: TRBV5-4
J gene: TRBJ2-1
clone size: -
D gene: TRBD2
CDR3 length: 15
CDR3 DNA: TGTGCCAGCAGCCTCATAGCGGGGACAAGGGATGAGCAGTTCTTC
CDR3 protein: CASSLIAGTRDEQFF

V gene: TRBV5-1
J gene: TRBJ1-1
clone size: -
D gene: -
CDR3 length: 13
CDR3 DNA: TGCGCCAGCAGCGCTTTCGGGATCACTGAAGCTTTCTTT
CDR3 protein: CASSAFGITEAFF

V gene: TRBV7-9
J gene: TRBJ1-4
clone size: -
D gene: -
CDR3 length: 11
CDR3 DNA: TGTGCCAGCAGCCAGGGGGAAAAACTGTTTTTT
CDR3 protein: CASSQGEKLFF

V gene: TRBV5-1
J gene: TRBJ1-5
clone size: -
D gene: -
CDR3 length: 14
CDR3 DNA: TGCGCCAGCAGCTTGGACAGCCCGAATCAGCCCCAGCATTTT
CDR3 protein: CASSLDSPNQPQHF

V gene: TRBV19
J gene: TRBJ1-1
clone size: -
D gene: TRBD1
CDR3 length: 19
CDR3 DNA: TGTGCCAGGCCAAAAAAAGGACAGGGCCTTCCTCCACCCCACACTGAAGCTTTCTTT
CDR3 protein: CARPKKGQGLPPPHTEAFF

V gene: TRBV4-3
J gene: TRBJ1-1
clone size: -
D gene: TRBD1
CDR3 length: 15
CDR3 DNA: TGCGCCAGCAGCCATGACCGGACAGGGGGAACTGAAGCTTTCTTT
CDR3 protein: CASSHDRTGGTEAFF

V gene: TRBV29-1
J gene: TRBJ2-5
clone size: -
D gene: -
CDR3 length: 14
CDR3 DNA: TGCAGCGTTGAAGATGGGGCGGGGACGGAGACCCAGTACTTC
CDR3 protein: CSVEDGAGTETQYF

V gene: TRBV6-1
J gene: TRBJ1-5
clone size: -
D gene: -
CDR3 length: 14
CDR3 DNA: TGTGCCAGCAGTGAGGACAGAGCATATCAGCCCCAGCATTTT
CDR3 protein: CASSEDRAYQPQHF

V gene: TRBV5-6
J gene: TRBJ2-7
clone size: -
D gene: -
CDR3 length: 14
CDR3 DNA: TGTGCCAGCAGCCCACCTAGCAACCTCTACGAGCAGTACTTC
CDR3 protein: CASSPPSNLYEQYF

V gene: TRBV11-3
J gene: TRBJ2-6
clone size: -
D gene: -
CDR3 length: 14
CDR3 DNA: TGTGCCAGCAGCTTGCAGTCTGGGGCCAACGTCCTGACTTTC
CDR3 protein: CASSLQSGANVLTF

V gene: TRBV30
J gene: TRBJ1-1
clone size: -
D gene: -
CDR3 length: 12
CDR3 DNA: TGTGCCTGGACAGGGGCCGGGACTGAAGCTTTCTTT
CDR3 protein: CAWTGAGTEAFF

V gene: TRBV19
J gene: TRBJ1-1
clone size: -
D gene: -
CDR3 length: 14
CDR3 DNA: TGTGCCAGTAGTCGGGACACTCAGAACACTGAAGCTTTCTTT
CDR3 protein: CASSRDTQNTEAFF

V gene: TRBV7-9
J gene: TRBJ1-1
clone size: -
D gene: TRBD1
CDR3 length: 12
CDR3 DNA: TGTGCCAGCAGCTTATGGGACAGGGACGCTTTCTTT
CDR3 protein: CASSLWDRDAFF

V gene: TRBV15
J gene: TRBJ1-2
clone size: -
D gene: TRBD1
CDR3 length: 15
CDR3 DNA: TGTGCCACCAGCGAAGGGGACAGGCGGACTTATGGCTACACCTTC
CDR3 protein: CATSEGDRRTYGYTF

V gene: TRBV5-5
J gene: TRBJ2-5
clone size: once
D gene: -
CDR3 length: 14
CDR3 DNA: TGTGCCAGCAGCTTCCTGGACAGCCAAGAGACCCAGTACTTC
CDR3 protein: CASSFLDSQETQYF

V gene: TRBV11-2
J gene: TRBJ1-1
clone size: -
D gene: -
CDR3 length: 14
CDR3 DNA: TGTGCCAGCAGCTTAGTGACAGACAACACTGAAGCTTTCTTT
CDR3 protein: CASSLVTDNTEAFF

V gene: TRBV19
J gene: TRBJ1-5
clone size: -
D gene: TRBD1
CDR3 length: 14
CDR3 DNA: TGTGCCAGTATCCGGACAGGGAAGCCTCAGCCCCAGCATTTT
CDR3 protein: CASIRTGKPQPQHF

V gene: TRBV7-9
J gene: TRBJ2-2
clone size: -
D gene: TRBD2
CDR3 length: 15
CDR3 DNA: TGTGCCAGCAGCGGACCTACGGGGGGCACCGGGGAGCTGTTTTTT
CDR3 protein: CASSGPTGGTGELFF

V gene: TRBV27
J gene: TRBJ1-3
clone size: few
D gene: -
CDR3 length: 14
CDR3 DNA: TGTGCCAGCAGTTCCCCTCTGAGGGGAAACACCATATATTTT
CDR3 protein: CASSSPLRGNTIYF

V gene: TRBV21-1
J gene: TRBJ1-1
clone size: -
D gene: -
CDR3 length: 17
CDR3 DNA: TGTGCCAGCAGCTCAATAACCTTCCAGGGAGGCAGCACTGAAGCTTTCTTT
CDR3 protein: CASSSITFQGGSTEAFF

V gene: TRBV11-3
J gene: TRBJ2-2
clone size: -
D gene: -
CDR3 length: 15
CDR3 DNA: TGTGCCAGCAGCCCCTGGCAGGGAAGCACCGGGGAGCTGTTTTTT
CDR3 protein: CASSPWQGSTGELFF

V gene: TRBV14
J gene: TRBJ1-2
clone size: -
D gene: -
CDR3 length: 15
CDR3 DNA: TGTGCCAGCAGCCAAATGGCAGGATCTAACTATGGCTACACCTTC
CDR3 protein: CASSQMAGSNYGYTF

V gene: TRBV6-5
J gene: TRBJ1-4
clone size: -
D gene: -
CDR3 length: 13
CDR3 DNA: TGTGCCAGCAAGGGGACACCCAATGAAAAACTGTTTTTT
CDR3 protein: CASKGTPNEKLFF

V gene: TRBV6-2/TRBV6-3
J gene: TRBJ2-7
clone size: once
D gene: TRBD2
CDR3 length: 16
CDR3 DNA: TGTGCCAGCAGTTACCGTGGTGGACTAGGCCTAAACGAGCAGTACTTC
CDR3 protein: CASSYRGGLGLNEQYF